The clone carrying this T cell receptor (beta chain) was detected many times. What it binds is not known. This entry belongs to a study of T cells in Graves' hyperthyroidism and ophthalmopathy. V lost 6 bases and J 0 bases, leaving 6 bases between the germline ends. CDR1 is SGHRS, CDR2 YFSETQ, per germline. The CDR3 extends over 12 amino acids. Researchers took RNA transcripts and amplified the TCR beta CDR3 regions from them. An initial round of RT-PCR targeting the TCR CDR3 relied on the HTBI primer set. TCRdb used MiXCR to reprocess the multiplex PCR reads, holding one entry per CDR3 protein. This sample has 500,000 to 600,000 distinct CDR3 sequences, with 46% found just once. The study left out patients who had uncontrolled infection, other autoimmune disease, pregnancy or lactation. Diagnosis relied on clinical symptoms, serum thyroxine and TRAb, thyroid ultrasound and orbital computed tomography.

Study-wide findings and caveats: Expanded thyroid clonotypes (above 0.001) were mostly also found in blood. The model predicted ophthalmopathy a median around 6 months before onset.

This sequence joins TRBV5-1 and TRBJ1-1; maybe TRBD1 (5 bases). This receptor was obtained from an adult woman with Graves' disease, either hyperthyroidism or ophthalmopathy (not recorded which). Sequences were obtained from peripheral blood or thyroid tissue (not recorded which). The CDR3 DNA reads as TGCGCCAGCACGGGGGTGAACACTGAAGCTTTCTTT. Translating gives CASTGVNTEAFF.